This is a list of T cell receptor beta chains from one sample in a study of CD8+ T cells in alopecia areata. TCRdb's copy holds only in-frame clones and misses some; the assay was immunoSEQ multiplex PCR. The sample has about 160,000 clones; just over 65% are singletons. This specimen was CD4+ T cells sorted from blood, taken at week 4, from a patient treated with tofacitinib. These receptors were obtained from a human donor with alopecia areata. Both conserved end residues are part of each CDR3. D genes are given only for firm matches. Size values are once, few and many counts, or a class for expanded clones, and some rows have none.

d_call j_call clone_size v_call cdr3_aa cdr3_nt
NA TRBJ2-3 NA TRBV29-1 CSAQAEFTDTQYF TGCAGCGCCCAGGCGGAGTTCACAGATACGCAGTATTTT
NA TRBJ1-1 NA TRBV4-1 CASSQVSGPWGTEAFF TGCGCCAGCAGCCAAGTTTCAGGGCCCTGGGGCACTGAAGCTTTCTTT
TRBD2 TRBJ2-7 few TRBV29-1 CSVRLARSPYEQYF TGCAGCGTCCGACTAGCGCGTTCTCCCTACGAGCAGTACTTC
TRBD1 TRBJ1-2 NA TRBV6-5 CASSRRDRWDGYTF TGTGCCAGCAGTCGCCGGGACAGGTGGGATGGCTACACCTTC
NA TRBJ1-4 NA TRBV30 CAWSVSSGQGPNEKLFF TGTGCCTGGAGTGTGAGCTCAGGACAAGGCCCTAATGAAAAACTGTTTTTT
NA TRBJ2-7 NA TRBV27 CASSPGQSPSLDEQYF TGTGCCAGCAGTCCCGGGCAAAGCCCCTCCTTGGACGAGCAGTACTTC
NA TRBJ2-5 few TRBV30 CAWREMSGGAGETQYF TGTGCCTGGAGGGAAATGAGTGGGGGGGCCGGGGAGACCCAGTACTTC
TRBD2 TRBJ2-2 few TRBV9 CATSSGPTGELFF TGTGCCACCTCTAGCGGGCCCACCGGGGAGCTGTTTTTT
TRBD1 TRBJ2-7 NA TRBV29-1 CSGGQTYEQYF TGCAGCGGGGGACAGACCTACGAGCAGTACTTC
NA TRBJ1-2 NA TRBV23-1 CASSQSRQPNYGYTF TGCGCCAGCAGTCAATCACGCCAGCCAAACTATGGCTACACCTTC
TRBD2 TRBJ2-5 NA TRBV5-4 CASSERRGEETQYF TGTGCCAGCAGTGAGCGGCGGGGGGAAGAGACCCAGTACTTC
NA TRBJ2-7 few TRBV5-1 CASSLEDRRTYEQYF TGCGCCAGCAGCTTGGAGGACCGACGCACCTACGAGCAGTACTTC
TRBD2 TRBJ2-7 NA TRBV19 CASSIGAGSYEQYF TGTGCCAGTAGTATAGGAGCGGGGTCCTACGAGCAGTACTTC
NA TRBJ1-1 NA TRBV25-1 CASTDGKGSKSTEAFF TGTGCCAGCACTGATGGAAAGGGGTCGAAGAGCACTGAAGCTTTCTTT
TRBD1 TRBJ2-7 NA TRBV6-5 CASRKTGASSYEQYF TGTGCCAGCAGAAAGACAGGGGCCAGCTCCTACGAGCAGTACTTC
NA TRBJ2-6 NA TRBV29-1 CSVGGRAGANVLTF TGCAGCGTTGGGGGCCGGGCTGGGGCCAACGTCCTGACTTTC
NA TRBJ2-2 NA TRBV4-3 CASSQRPGSSNTGELFF TGCGCCAGCAGCCAGCGTCCGGGATCCTCGAACACCGGGGAGCTGTTTTTT
NA TRBJ2-1 NA TRBV29-1 CSVVWYQGNEQFF TGCAGCGTTGTTTGGTACCAGGGGAATGAGCAGTTCTTC
NA TRBJ1-3 few TRBV12-5 CASAGTATGNTIYF TGTGCTAGCGCCGGGACGGCGACTGGAAACACCATATATTTT
NA TRBJ1-1 NA TRBV25-1 CASSEFGQMNTEAFF TGTGCCAGCAGTGAATTCGGACAAATGAACACTGAAGCTTTCTTT
TRBD1 TRBJ1-1 NA TRBV5-6 CASSSLRGGGTEAFF TGTGCCAGCAGCTCACTCAGGGGGGGCGGCACTGAAGCTTTCTTT
NA TRBJ2-4 NA TRBV30 CAWSVTVAKNIQYF TGTGCCTGGAGTGTAACAGTAGCCAAAAACATTCAGTACTTC
NA TRBJ1-5 NA TRBV19 CASSMGVVQPQHF TGTGCCAGTAGTATGGGGGTCGTTCAGCCCCAGCATTTT
TRBD1 TRBJ1-1 NA TRBV4-2 CASRRPGQDTEAFF TGTGCCAGCAGGCGTCCGGGACAGGACACTGAAGCTTTCTTT